This entry features one T cell receptor (beta chain) sequence. Its antigen is undetermined. This specimen comes from a study of T cell responses to AZD1222 COVID-19 vaccine. Background on the study: Second doses at about 4 or about 12 weeks were pooled. Study-level findings and limits: Donors skewed white British and female; clonal diversity was possibly underestimated. Samples come after the peak T cell response, not at day 14. Nearly half of spike-specific TCRs reportedly target variant regions that are unmutated in the B.1.351 and B.1.1.7 variants.

Sequenced by immunoSEQ multiplex PCR; TCRdb stores in-frame clones only, minus some. The repertoire includes around 100,000 clones, 93% of them detected once, and around 5% sits in the top ten. Sample: peripheral blood, taken on day 0 of AZD1222 vaccination. The sequence came from an adult in good health.

In nucleotides, the CDR3 is TGTGCCAGCAGTGAAGGACAGGGAGCCAAAAACATTCAGTACTTC. Encoded protein: CASSEGQGAKNIQYF. V is TRBV6-1 and J is TRBJ2-4, with 7 bases fitting TRBD1. CDR1 and CDR2 from the germline V gene are MNHNS and SASEGT. With V trimmed by 1 base and J by 0 bases, 0 bases remained unmatched. This CDR3 comprises 15 residues.